This T cell receptor (beta chain) emerged from a study of blood T cell repertoires in COVID-19. Whole-study context: From T cells, B-cell-depleted T cells, or PBMCs came the material, which was cDNA or gDNA.

The CDR3 contains 17 residues. Trimming removed 3 bases from V and 3 bases from J; junction bases left unmatched: 7. Germline V lookup: CDR1 MNHEY, CDR2 SMNVEV (reference sequence). In the authors' workflow: Reference gene primer amplification gave estimated nucleated cell counts. The table came from immunoSEQ multiplex PCR; TCRdb's copy has only in-frame clones and leaves some out. That table gives V, J and clone size, and the DNA gave D and trimming. The sample shows about 200,000 clones, about 83% of them seen only once. This clone was observed once. The sequence was obtained from a man in his 60s who had recovered from COVID-19. The specimen sequenced was peripheral blood. V usage is TRBV27 and J usage is TRBJ1-5; 11 nucleotides agree with TRBD1. For the CDR3, the DNA is TGTGCCAGCAGTTTCCGAGGGACAGGGGGGTACAATCAGCCCCAGCATTTT. Translated: CASSFRGTGGYNQPQHF.